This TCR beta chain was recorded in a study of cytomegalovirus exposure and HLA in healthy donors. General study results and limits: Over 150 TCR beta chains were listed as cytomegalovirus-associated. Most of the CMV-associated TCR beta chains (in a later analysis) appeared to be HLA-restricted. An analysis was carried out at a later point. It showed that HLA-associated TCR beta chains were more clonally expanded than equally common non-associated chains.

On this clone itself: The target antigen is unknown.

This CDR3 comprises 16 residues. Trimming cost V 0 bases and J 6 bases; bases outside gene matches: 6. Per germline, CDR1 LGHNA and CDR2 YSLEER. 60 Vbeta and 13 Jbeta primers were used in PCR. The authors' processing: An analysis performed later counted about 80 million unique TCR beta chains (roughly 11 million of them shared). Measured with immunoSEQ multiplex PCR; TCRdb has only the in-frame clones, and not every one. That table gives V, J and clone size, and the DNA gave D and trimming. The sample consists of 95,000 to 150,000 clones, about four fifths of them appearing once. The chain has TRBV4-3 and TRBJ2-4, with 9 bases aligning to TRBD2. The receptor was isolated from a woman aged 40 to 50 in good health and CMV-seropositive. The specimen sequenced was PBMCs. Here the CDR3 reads CASSQEWAGGGNIQYF. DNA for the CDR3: TGCGCCAGCAGCCAAGAATGGGCGGGGGGGGGAAACATTCAGTACTTC.